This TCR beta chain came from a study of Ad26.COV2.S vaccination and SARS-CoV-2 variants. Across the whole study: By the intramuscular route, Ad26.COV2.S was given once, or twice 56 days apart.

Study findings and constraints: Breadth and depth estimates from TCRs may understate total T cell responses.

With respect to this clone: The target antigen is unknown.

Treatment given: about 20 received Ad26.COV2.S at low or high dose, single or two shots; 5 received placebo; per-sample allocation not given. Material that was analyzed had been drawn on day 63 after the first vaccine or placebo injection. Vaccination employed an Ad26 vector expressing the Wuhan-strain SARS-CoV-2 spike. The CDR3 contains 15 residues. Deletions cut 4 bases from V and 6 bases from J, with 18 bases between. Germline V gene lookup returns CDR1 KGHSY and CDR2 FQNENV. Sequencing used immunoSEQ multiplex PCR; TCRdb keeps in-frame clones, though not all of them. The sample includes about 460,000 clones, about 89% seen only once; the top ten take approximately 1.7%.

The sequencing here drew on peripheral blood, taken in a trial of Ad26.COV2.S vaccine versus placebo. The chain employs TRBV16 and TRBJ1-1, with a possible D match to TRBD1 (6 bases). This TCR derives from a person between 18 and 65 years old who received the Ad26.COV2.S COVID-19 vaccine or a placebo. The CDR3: CASSRWTVINPEAFF. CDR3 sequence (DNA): TGTGCCAGCAGCCGATGGACAGTGATAAACCCTGAAGCTTTCTTT.